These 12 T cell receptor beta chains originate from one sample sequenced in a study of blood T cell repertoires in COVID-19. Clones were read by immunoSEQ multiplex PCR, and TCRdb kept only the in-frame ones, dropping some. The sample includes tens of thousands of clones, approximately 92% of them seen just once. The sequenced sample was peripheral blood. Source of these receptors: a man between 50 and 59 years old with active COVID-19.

The CDR3 sequence: CASSQYGTGRQETQYF. CDR3 sequence (DNA): TGCGCCAGCAGTCAATACGGGACAGGGCGTCAAGAGACCCAGTACTTC. The chain employs TRBV23-1 and TRBJ2-5; 9 bases are shared with TRBD1. Being an ORF, TRBV23-1 has a function that is uncertain. Germline trimming cut 1 base from V and 2 bases from J; bases unmatched to any gene: 5. CDR3 length: 16 amino acids.

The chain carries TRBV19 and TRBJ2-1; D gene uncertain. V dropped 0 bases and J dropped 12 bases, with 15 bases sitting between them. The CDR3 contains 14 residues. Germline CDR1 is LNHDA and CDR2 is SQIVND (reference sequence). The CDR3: CASSIDQAPNGQFF. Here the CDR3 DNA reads TGTGCCAGTAGTATAGACCAAGCCCCAAACGGGCAGTTCTTC.

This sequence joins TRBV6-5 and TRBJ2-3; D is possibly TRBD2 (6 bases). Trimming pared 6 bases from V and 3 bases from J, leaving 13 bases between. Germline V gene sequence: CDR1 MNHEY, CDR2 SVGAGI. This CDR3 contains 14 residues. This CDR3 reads CASRRDRLTDTQYF. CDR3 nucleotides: TGTGCCAGCAGGCGGGATAGATTAACAGATACGCAGTATTTT.

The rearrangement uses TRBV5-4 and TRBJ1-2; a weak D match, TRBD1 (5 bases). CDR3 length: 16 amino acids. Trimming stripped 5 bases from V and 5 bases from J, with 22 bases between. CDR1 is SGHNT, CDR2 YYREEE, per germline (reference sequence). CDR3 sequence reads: CASSSPGLAKNYGYTF. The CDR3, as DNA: TGTGCCAGCAGTTCTCCGGGACTCGCGAAAAATTATGGCTACACCTTC.

The CDR3 loop is CASSQEEYSNQPQHF. The CDR3 bases are TGCGCCAGCAGCCAAGAGGAGTATAGCAATCAGCCCCAGCATTTT. V is TRBV4-1 and J is TRBJ1-5; D is unresolved. The CDR3 covers 15 residues. V dropped 0 bases and J dropped 0 bases, with 6 bases sitting between them. In germline, CDR1 is MGHRA, CDR2 YSYEKL.

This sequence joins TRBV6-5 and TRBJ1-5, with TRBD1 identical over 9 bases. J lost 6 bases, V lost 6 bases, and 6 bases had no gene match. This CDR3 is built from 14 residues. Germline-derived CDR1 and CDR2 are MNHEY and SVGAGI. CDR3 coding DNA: TGTGCCAGCAGGACAGGACAGGGGAGTCAGCCCCAGCATTTT. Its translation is CASRTGQGSQPQHF.

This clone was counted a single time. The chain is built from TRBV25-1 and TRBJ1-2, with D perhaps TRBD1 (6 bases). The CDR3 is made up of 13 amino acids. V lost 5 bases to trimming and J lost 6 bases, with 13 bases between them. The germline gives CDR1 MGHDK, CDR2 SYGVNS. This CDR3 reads CASSYAQGHGYTF. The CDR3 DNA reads TGTGCCAGCAGTTACGCACAGGGTCATGGCTACACCTTC.

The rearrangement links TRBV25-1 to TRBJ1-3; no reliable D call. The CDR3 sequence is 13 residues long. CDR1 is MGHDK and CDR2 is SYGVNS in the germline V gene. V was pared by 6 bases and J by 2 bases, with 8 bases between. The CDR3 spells CASSLPAGNTIYF. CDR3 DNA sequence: TGTGCCAGCAGCCTTCCGGCTGGAAACACCATATATTTT.

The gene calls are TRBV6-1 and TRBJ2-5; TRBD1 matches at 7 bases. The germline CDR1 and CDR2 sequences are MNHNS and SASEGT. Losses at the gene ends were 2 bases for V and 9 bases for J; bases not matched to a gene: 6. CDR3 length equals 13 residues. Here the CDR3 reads CASSEMVRGSQYF. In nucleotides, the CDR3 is TGTGCCAGCAGTGAAATGGTCAGGGGGTCCCAGTACTTC.

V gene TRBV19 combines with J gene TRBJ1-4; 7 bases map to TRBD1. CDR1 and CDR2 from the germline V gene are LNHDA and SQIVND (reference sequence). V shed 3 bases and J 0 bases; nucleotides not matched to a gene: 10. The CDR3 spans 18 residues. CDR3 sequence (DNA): TGTGCCAGTAGTATGCTCGGACAGGCGATAGCAACTAATGAAAAACTGTTTTTT. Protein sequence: CASSMLGQAIATNEKLFF. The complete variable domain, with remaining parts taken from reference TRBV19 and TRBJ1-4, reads DGGITQSPKYLFRKEGQNVTLSCEQNLNHDAMYWYRQDPGQGLRLIYYSQIVNDFQKGDIAEGYSVSREKKESFPLTVTSAQKNPTAFYLCASSMLGQAIATNEKLFFGSGTQLSVL.

CDR3 region: CASSSPGGESTDTQYF. CDR3 coding DNA: TGTGCCAGCAGTTCCCCCGGCGGGGAGAGCACAGATACGCAGTATTTT. This chain joins TRBV28 and TRBJ2-3; tentative D call: TRBD2 (6 bases). Trimming took 4 bases from V and 0 from J, leaving 14 bases between them. This CDR3 is 16 amino acids long. Per germline, CDR1 MDHEN and CDR2 SYDVKM.

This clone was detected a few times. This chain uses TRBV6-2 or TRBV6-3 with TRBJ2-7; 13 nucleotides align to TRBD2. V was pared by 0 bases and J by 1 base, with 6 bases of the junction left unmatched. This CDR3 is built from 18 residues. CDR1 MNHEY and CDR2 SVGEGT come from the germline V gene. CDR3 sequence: CASSYSRLAGGLSYEQYF. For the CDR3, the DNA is TGTGCCAGCAGTTACTCCAGACTAGCGGGAGGCCTATCCTACGAGCAGTACTTC.